The sequence of this T cell receptor beta chain was determined in a study of T cell responses to AZD1222 COVID-19 vaccine. Assay: immunoSEQ multiplex PCR; the TCRdb copy retains only in-frame clones and omits some. This table has 80,000 to 100,000 clones, 70% to 90% appearing once. The CDR3 has 13 residues. CDR1 and CDR2 (germline): SGHKS, YYEKEE (reference sequence). Trimming took off 5 bases at V and 3 bases at J, with 12 bases between the two ends. This specimen consisted of peripheral blood, obtained 28 days after the second AZD1222 dose. This receptor was obtained from an adult who received the AZD1222 COVID-19 vaccine. The chain is built from TRBV5-5 and TRBJ2-7; D might be TRBD1 (7 bases). CDR3 in DNA: TGTGCCAGCAGGGCAGGGGGGCACTACGAGCAGTACGTC. This gives the protein CASRAGGHYEQYV.